This T cell receptor (beta chain) was recovered during a study of OX40 agonist ivuxolimab in advanced cancers. Overall study: With ivuxolimab, an agonistic anti-OX40 (CD134) antibody, patients were treated. People who had prior anti-PD-1, anti-PD-L1 or anti-CTLA-4 therapy could take part, and about 40% had some.

Sampling times: baseline, cycle 4 day 1, cycle 7 day 1. Assay used: immunoSEQ multiplex PCR; TCRdb lists only in-frame clones, some missing. The data hold 70,000 or so clones, with more than 80% observed a single time. The length of the CDR3 is 15 residues. Per the germline V gene, CDR1 is SEHNR and CDR2 is FQNEAQ (reference sequence). V dropped 5 bases and J dropped 1; count of bases not matched to a gene: 5. A word on this clone: The target antigen is unknown.

Study conclusions and caveats: The study did not work out the antigen specificity of the expanded peripheral T cells.

V usage is TRBV7-9 and J usage is TRBJ2-5; 9 bases align to TRBD1. The TCR originated in an adult with an advanced solid tumor such as melanoma, head and neck, liver or kidney cancer. The sample in question was CD4+ or CD8+ T cells sorted from blood, obtained in a trial of the OX40 agonist ivuxolimab. The DNA of the CDR3 is TGTGCCAGCAGCCGGACAGGGGCCGCCCAAGAGACCCAGTACTTC. As protein: CASSRTGAAQETQYF.